This T cell receptor beta chain was observed in a study of blood T cell repertoires in COVID-19 (dated by TCRdb to about 2020). Notes on the research overall: The collaborator samples originated in the United States, Italy and Spain and spanned the acute and convalescent phases of COVID-19. The repertoires were made available in a free public database intended to serve as a resource for research on the immune response to SARS-CoV-2. The prospective study material was composed of cDNA or gDNA derived from T cells, B-cell-depleted T cells, or PBMCs. Samples came from the ongoing ImmuneRACE study (first 160 participants) plus 1,254 subjects from 6 global collaborators. The sample metadata nearly always contained a de-identified subject ID, COVID-19 status, age in years and sex. HLA class I and class II types, where available, came from metadata supplied by the sample provider rather than from assay-based typing. Subjects who had been exposed to COVID-19, were actively infected with it, or had recovered from it provided the deeply sampled blood TCRbeta repertoires that made up the dataset. Broader findings and caveats from the paper: How much clinical and demographic metadata was included differed by source and by participant, and the metadata was provided uncurated.

Spanning cysteine to phenylalanine, the CDR3 consists of 12 amino acids. Only CDR3 DNA is held: 36 bases, read in frame from base 1. From the germline V gene, CDR1 is SGHNT and CDR2 is YENEEA. V loses 1 base of germline sequence and J loses 6 bases, and the interval between the two ends is 6 bases. At one collaborating source in Seattle, patients were enrolled during active infection and were followed longitudinally through the course of disease. Each collaborating institution followed its own protocols to collect whole blood in K2EDTA tubes. Collaborator samples were shipped for TCRbeta analysis as frozen whole blood, isolated PBMCs, or DNA extracted from either sample type. As to this clone: What antigen it recognizes has not been identified. Qualities for individual bases were not recorded, and no much larger clone is one base off.

TCRbeta CDR3 regions were amplified from genomic DNA using the immunoSEQ Assay, a bias-controlled multiplex PCR. The source study handled its data this way. The number of nucleated cells in each sample was estimated from the amplification of reference gene primers within the assay. To quantify the absolute abundance of each unique TCRbeta CDR3 rearrangement, sequence reads were collapsed and filtered. For each sample, productive Simpson clonality was calculated by taking the square root of Simpson's diversity index across productive rearrangements. Entries here come from immuneACCESS through TCRdb and include only in-frame sequences with V and J called. Some clones fail to appear in such tables; in the studies checked, an unresolved V gene covers under half of the shortfall, and the cause of the remainder is unknown. V and J calls and clone size are given by that table; D and trimming were obtained from the DNA. Across this sample there are 200,000 to 300,000 clones, with about nine tenths seen only once. The ten top clones hold 0.83% of the sample.

Sequencing used peripheral blood. The sequence was obtained from a man aged 30 to 45 with COVID-19, enrolled during active disease. This receptor chain uses TRBV11-3 and TRBJ1-1; no D segment can be confidently identified. In nucleotides, the sequence is TGTGCCAGCAGCTTAGTTAGTTCTGAAGCTTTCTTT. Its protein is CASSLVSSEAFF.